The sequence of this TCR beta chain was determined in a study of T cells after posttransplantation cyclophosphamide. Study-level points and caveats: Later post-transplant blood repertoires were often dominated by donor CD8+ memory clones.

The J segment lost 6 bases and the V segment lost 5 bases, leaving 7 bases of the junction unmatched. Germline CDR1 reads SGHTA; CDR2 reads FQGNSA. The CDR3 extends over 14 amino acids. This clone was detected many times. Antigen: not known. Here immunoSEQ multiplex PCR was the method, and the copy in TCRdb shows in-frame clones only, minus some. The sample yields roughly 24,000 clones, without any singletons. This TCR came from a woman aged 55-75 years in good health, CMV-negative, and a related stem cell transplant donor. This sequence joins TRBV7-2 and TRBJ2-1; 7 positions match TRBD1. The sequencing sample was made of PBMCs. The CDR3 DNA follows: TGTGCCAGCAGCATAGACAGGGTAAGCAATGAGCAGTTCTTC. Protein product: CASSIDRVSNEQFF. The full variable domain, in which reference TRBV7-2 and TRBJ2-1 provide the parts outside the CDR3, is GAGVSQSPSNKVTEKGKDVELRCDPISGHTALYWYRQSLGQGLEFLIYFQGNSAPDKSGLPSDRFSAERTGGSVSTLTIQRTQQEDSAVYLCASSIDRVSNEQFFGPGTRLTVL.